The 17 T cell receptor beta chains in this list originate from one sample, sequenced in a study of STAT5B mutations in CD4+ large granular lymphocyte leukemia. TCRdb's table, derived via immunoSEQ multiplex PCR, lists solely in-frame clones and lacks some. The sample has 22,000 or so clones, around 81% seen once; the top ten hold over 0.4%. The sample taken for sequencing was CD4+ T cells from blood buffy coats. The receptors shown here come from a human donor in good health.

The chain joins TRBV11-2 to TRBJ1-3; D gene unclear. Germline V gives CDR1 SGHAT, CDR2 FQNNGV. The CDR3 covers 14 residues. Trimming took 5 bases from V and 4 from J, leaving 12 bases between them. CDR3 nucleotides: TGTGCCAGCAGCACCCGGGCTGAGGGAAACACCATATATTTT. Protein: CASSTRAEGNTIYF.

V and J are TRBV7-9 and TRBJ1-3; 8 nucleotides agree with TRBD1. CDR1 and CDR2 from the germline V gene are SEHNR and FQNEAQ (reference sequence). CDR3 length equals 14 residues. With V trimmed by 7 bases and J by 4 bases, 6 bases remained unmatched. The CDR3 coding sequence is TGTGCCAGCATCGACAGGGGTAGAGGAAACACCATATATTTT. Its translation: CASIDRGRGNTIYF.

This clone was seen a few times. The chain is built from TRBV2 and TRBJ1-4; D may be TRBD1 (6 bases). The CDR3 has 14 amino acids. Trimming left V 6 bases short and J 6 bases short, with 14 bases between. CDR1 and CDR2 from the germline V gene are SNHLY and FYNNEI. The chain's CDR3 is CASRGAGRYEKLFF. The CDR3 DNA follows: TGTGCCAGCAGGGGGGCAGGGCGCTATGAAAAACTGTTTTTT. Full variable domain (rest looked up from reference TRBV2 and TRBJ1-4): EPEVTQTPSHQVTQMGQEVILRCVPISNHLYFYWYRQILGQKVEFLVSFYNNEISEKSEIFDDQFSVERPDGSNFTLKIRSTKLEDSAMYFCASRGAGRYEKLFFGSGTQLSVL.

This rearrangement joins TRBV7-2 to TRBJ2-7; 7 bases match TRBD2. Per germline, CDR1 SGHTA and CDR2 FQGNSA. J gave up 5 bases and V 5 bases, and 12 bases lay outside the gene matches. This CDR3 region has 15 residues. CDR3 region: CASSAGGTKANEQYF. In DNA, the CDR3 is TGTGCCAGCAGCGCCGGCGGGACTAAAGCGAACGAGCAGTACTTC. Complete variable domain (other parts from reference TRBV7-2 and TRBJ2-7): GAGVSQSPSNKVTEKGKDVELRCDPISGHTALYWYRQSLGQGLEFLIYFQGNSAPDKSGLPSDRFSAERTGGSVSTLTIQRTQQEDSAVYLCASSAGGTKANEQYFGPGTRLTVT.

The rearrangement uses TRBV7-3 and TRBJ1-1, with D uncertain. Germline V lookup: CDR1 SGHTA, CDR2 FQGTGA. The CDR3 consists of 13 residues. V lost 4 bases and J lost 0, with 6 bases in between. The CDR3: CASSSLLNTEAFF. The CDR3 bases are TGTGCCAGCAGCTCCTTATTGAACACTGAAGCTTTCTTT.

The gene calls are TRBV30 and TRBJ2-2, with D hard to call. Germline lookup yields CDR1 GTSNPN and CDR2 SVGIG (reference sequence). There are 11 residues in the CDR3. V was pared by 0 bases and J by 6 bases, with 2 bases between. The CDR3 nucleotides read TGTGCCTGGAGTGTCGCCGGGGAGCTGTTTTTT. Protein product: CAWSVAGELFF.

The rearrangement links TRBV25-1 to TRBJ2-1, with 11 bases matching TRBD2. Germline lookup yields CDR1 MGHDK and CDR2 SYGVNS. CDR3 length: 15 amino acids. V trimming: 6 bases; J trimming: 5 bases; junction bases outside the gene matches: 6. CDR3 sequence reads: CASSLLAGVDNEQFF. The CDR3 DNA reads TGTGCCAGCAGCTTACTAGCGGGAGTCGACAATGAGCAGTTCTTC.

The chain recombines TRBV7-8 with TRBJ2-1, with a possible D match to TRBD2 (5 bases). This CDR3 spans 13 amino acids. V lost 4 bases, J lost 6 bases, and 10 bases lay in between. Germline lookup yields CDR1 SGHVS and CDR2 FQNEAQ. The CDR3 DNA is TGTGCCAGCAGCTCCTCTAGCCCCAATGAGCAGTTCTTC. This encodes CASSSSSPNEQFF.

This sequence joins TRBV4-3 and TRBJ1-1; no definite D call. The CDR3 runs to 13 residues. V dropped 3 bases and J dropped 3 bases, with 8 bases sitting between them. CDR1 is LGHNA and CDR2 is YSLEER in the germline V gene. The CDR3 region is CASSHGPDTEAFF. CDR3 DNA sequence: TGCGCCAGCAGCCATGGGCCGGACACTGAAGCTTTCTTT.

The chain uses TRBV28 and TRBJ1-2, with D maybe TRBD1 (5 bases). Trimming cost V 7 bases and J 1 base, with 16 bases left between them. The germline CDR1 and CDR2 sequences are MDHEN and SYDVKM. The CDR3 is 15 residues long. DNA for the CDR3: TGTGCCAGCATCCGCTCGGGACTGATTAACTATGGCTACACCTTC. This sequence encodes CASIRSGLINYGYTF.

This clone has just one count. The chain has TRBV6-5 and TRBJ1-2, with D possibly being TRBD1 (6 bases). CDR1 and CDR2 (germline): MNHEY, SVGAGI. The V end was cut by 5 bases, the J end by 4 bases, with 17 bases between. CDR3 length: 15 amino acids. In nucleotides, the CDR3 is TGTGCCAGCAGTCCCACAGGGTACCCTATCTATGGCTACACCTTC. As protein: CASSPTGYPIYGYTF.

The chain uses TRBV4-1 and TRBJ2-2, with D unclear. CDR1 is MGHRA, CDR2 YSYEKL, per germline. The CDR3 is 14 residues long. V was shortened by 4 bases and J by 0 bases, with 6 bases between the two germline ends. The CDR3 DNA sequence: TGCGCCAGCAGCCCTATAGCGAACACCGGGGAGCTGTTTTTT. It is translated as CASSPIANTGELFF.

V and J are TRBV5-8 and TRBJ2-5, with 7 bases matching TRBD1. Judging by the DNA end, TRBJ2-7 fits better; the J call may be wrong. The CDR3 has 14 amino acids. Germline V gives CDR1 SGHTS, CDR2 YDEGEE. The CDR3 here is CASSQWTGSYEQYF. The CDR3 nucleotides read TGTGCCAGCAGCCAATGGACAGGTTCCTACGAGCAGTACTTC.

This chain joins TRBV11-2 and TRBJ1-2; D remains ambiguous. The CDR3 is 14 amino acids. Germline V gene data show CDR1 as SGHAT and CDR2 as FQNNGV. V shed 7 bases and J shed 5 bases, with 17 bases lying between them. The CDR3 reads CASTPTLSPYGYTF. CDR3 nucleotides: TGTGCCAGCACCCCGACCCTATCACCATATGGCTACACCTTC.

This clone was seen a few times. The chain has TRBV28 and TRBJ1-2; the D is unclear. The germline V gene encodes CDR1 MDHEN and CDR2 SYDVKM. Trimming took off 5 bases at V and 3 bases at J, with 10 bases between the two ends. The CDR3 contains 13 residues. In nucleotides, the CDR3 is TGTGCCAGCAGTCCGAACCGGGACTATGGCTACACCTTC. Residues: CASSPNRDYGYTF.

This clone appeared a few times. Its ends do not fully match the called genes, so a read error is possible. The genes are TRBV6-5 and TRBJ1-1; D gene uncertain. The germline V gene encodes CDR1 MNHEY and CDR2 SVGAGI. The CDR3 totals 11 residues. CDR3 nucleotides: TGTGCCAGCAGTTATGGTCGCGTTCAACACTTT. The encoded protein is CASSYGRVQHF.

This clone has just a few counts. The V and J genes are TRBV6-6 and TRBJ1-2, with 10 bases fitting TRBD1. V shed 6 bases, J shed 3 bases, and the junction held 4 bases outside the gene matches. Germline CDR1 and CDR2: MNHNY and SVGAGI (reference sequence). The CDR3 consists of 14 residues. DNA of the CDR3: TGTGCCAGCAGAGGGACAGGGGATCACTATGGCTACACCTTC. Encoded protein: CASRGTGDHYGYTF.